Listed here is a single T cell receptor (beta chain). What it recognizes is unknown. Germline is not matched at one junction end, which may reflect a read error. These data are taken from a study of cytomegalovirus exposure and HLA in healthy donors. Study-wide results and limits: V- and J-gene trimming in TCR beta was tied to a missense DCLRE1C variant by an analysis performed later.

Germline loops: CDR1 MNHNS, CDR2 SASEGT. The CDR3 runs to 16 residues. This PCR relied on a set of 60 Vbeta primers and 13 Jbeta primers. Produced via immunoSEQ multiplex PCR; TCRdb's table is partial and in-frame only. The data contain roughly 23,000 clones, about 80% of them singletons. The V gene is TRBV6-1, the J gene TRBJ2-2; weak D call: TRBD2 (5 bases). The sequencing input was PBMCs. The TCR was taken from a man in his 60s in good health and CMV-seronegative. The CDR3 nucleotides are TGTGCCCGCAGTGAAGCGGTGGGAGTGAGGACCGGGGAGCTGTTTTTT. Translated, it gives CARSEAVGVRTGELFF.